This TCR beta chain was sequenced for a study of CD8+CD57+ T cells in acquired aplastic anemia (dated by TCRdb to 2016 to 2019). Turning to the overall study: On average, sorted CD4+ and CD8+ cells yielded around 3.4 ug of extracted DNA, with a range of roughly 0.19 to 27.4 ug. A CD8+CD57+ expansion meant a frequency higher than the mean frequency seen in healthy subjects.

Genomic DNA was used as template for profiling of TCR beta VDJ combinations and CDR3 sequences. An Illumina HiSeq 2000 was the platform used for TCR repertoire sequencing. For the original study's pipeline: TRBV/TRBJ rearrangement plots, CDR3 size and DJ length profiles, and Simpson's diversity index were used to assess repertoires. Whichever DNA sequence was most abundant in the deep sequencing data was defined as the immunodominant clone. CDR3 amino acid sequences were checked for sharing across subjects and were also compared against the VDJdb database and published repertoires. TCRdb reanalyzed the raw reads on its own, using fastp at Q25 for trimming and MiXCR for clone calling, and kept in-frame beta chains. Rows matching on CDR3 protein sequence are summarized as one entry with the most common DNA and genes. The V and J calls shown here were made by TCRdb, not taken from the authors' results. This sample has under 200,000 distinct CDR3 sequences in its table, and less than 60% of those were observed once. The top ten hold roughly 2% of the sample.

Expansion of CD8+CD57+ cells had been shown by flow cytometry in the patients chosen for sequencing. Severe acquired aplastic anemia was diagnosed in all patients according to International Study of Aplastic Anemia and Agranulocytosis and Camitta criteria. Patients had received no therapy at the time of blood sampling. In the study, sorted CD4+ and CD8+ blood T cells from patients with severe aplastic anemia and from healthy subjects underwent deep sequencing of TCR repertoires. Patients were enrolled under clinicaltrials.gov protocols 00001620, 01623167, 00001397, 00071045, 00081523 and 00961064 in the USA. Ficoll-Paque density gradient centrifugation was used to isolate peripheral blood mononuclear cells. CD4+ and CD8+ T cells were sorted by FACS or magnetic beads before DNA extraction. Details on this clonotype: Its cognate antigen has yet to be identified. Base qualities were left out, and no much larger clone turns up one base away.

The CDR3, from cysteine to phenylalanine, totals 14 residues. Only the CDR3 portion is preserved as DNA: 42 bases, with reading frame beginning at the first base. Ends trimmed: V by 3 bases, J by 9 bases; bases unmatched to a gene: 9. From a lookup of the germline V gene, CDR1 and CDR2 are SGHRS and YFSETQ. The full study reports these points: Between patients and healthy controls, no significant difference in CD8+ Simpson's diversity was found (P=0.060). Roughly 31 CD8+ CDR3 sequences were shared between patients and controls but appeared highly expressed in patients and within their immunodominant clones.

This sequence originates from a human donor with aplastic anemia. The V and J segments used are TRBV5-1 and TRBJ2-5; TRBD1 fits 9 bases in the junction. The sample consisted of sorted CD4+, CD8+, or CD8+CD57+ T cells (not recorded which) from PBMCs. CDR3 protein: CASSWGQGNQPQYF. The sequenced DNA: TGCGCCAGCAGCTGGGGACAGGGCAATCAGCCCCAGTACTTC.